Following are 8 T cell receptor beta chains from one sample sequenced in a study of glioma-infiltrating T cells after dendritic cell vaccination (dated by TCRdb to 2016 to 2017). The library was built by means of the immunoSEQ multiplex PCR assay. As stored in TCRdb, this immuneACCESS dataset retains in-frame rearrangements with V and J assigned. A fraction of the clones does not appear; measured against another copy, unresolved V genes explain less than half of the discrepancy, and the remainder lacks a known reason. The sample data list about 92,000 clones, and about nine tenths of these were observed just once. About 15% of the sample goes to the ten largest clones. The sequences come from blood, collected before dendritic cell vaccination. The origin of the receptors is a human donor with glioblastoma.

This chain uses TRBV6-5 with TRBJ2-1; 9 bases are a match to TRBD2. V lost 6 bases to trimming and J lost 8 bases; unmatched junction nucleotides: 11. This CDR3 has 15 residues. Germline V gene data show CDR1 as MNHEY and CDR2 as SVGAGI. The CDR3 DNA follows: TGTGCCAGCAGCGAACCGGGACTAGCTGTGTATGAGCAGTTCTTC. It specifies CASSEPGLAVYEQFF.

The rearrangement links TRBV18 to TRBJ2-7; 10 bases line up with TRBD2. V dropped 6 bases and J dropped 3; count of bases not matched to a gene: 5. Germline V CDR1 and CDR2: KGHSH, LQKENI. The CDR3 spans 14 residues. In nucleotides, the CDR3 is TGTGCCAGCTCGCCCACTAGCGGGAACTACGAGCAGTACTTC. Translated: CASSPTSGNYEQYF.

This chain connects TRBV13 to TRBJ2-5; 9 positions agree with TRBD2. Germline V lookup: CDR1 PRHDT, CDR2 FYEKMQ (reference sequence). CDR3 length: 16 amino acids. With 5 bases clipped from V and 5 bases from J, the junction kept 12 bases outside the gene matches. The CDR3 spells CASSTRSGGILETQYF. The CDR3 nucleotides read TGTGCCAGCAGCACAAGAAGCGGGGGGATATTGGAGACCCAGTACTTC.

This clone was found once. The chain uses TRBV19 and TRBJ2-2; a weak D match, TRBD1 (6 bases). V dropped 4 bases and J dropped 6 bases, with 15 bases sitting between them. The CDR3 totals 15 residues. Germline-derived CDR1 and CDR2 are LNHDA and SQIVND (reference sequence). CDR3 amino acids: CASSRVDRSAGELFF. The CDR3 DNA sequence: TGTGCCAGTAGTAGGGTCGACAGGTCGGCCGGGGAGCTGTTTTTT.

The rearrangement joins TRBV29-1 to TRBJ2-3; TRBD1 agrees at 7 bases. Unmatched junction bases numbered 3, after V lost 4 bases and J lost 5 bases. CDR3 length: 12 amino acids. CDR1 SQVTM and CDR2 ANQGSEA come from the germline V gene. CDR3 DNA: TGCAGCGTTGGCCAGGGGGTAGATACGCAGTATTTT. It translates to CSVGQGVDTQYF.

The chain recombines TRBV6-1 with TRBJ1-5; D might be TRBD1 (6 bases). This CDR3 contains 15 residues. Deletions cut 4 bases from V and 11 bases from J, with 21 bases between. Germline lookup yields CDR1 MNHNS and CDR2 SASEGT. CDR3 nucleotide sequence: TGTGCCAGCAGTGCCCAGGGGCAGGGAAGTCAAGCCCAGCATTTT. Translating it yields CASSAQGQGSQAQHF.

The V call is TRBV30, the J call TRBJ2-1; the match to TRBD2 covers 9 bases. CDR1 is GTSNPN, CDR2 SVGIG, per germline (reference sequence). This CDR3 is built from 14 residues. V gave up 0 bases and J gave up 8 bases; unmatched junction bases: 5. The CDR3 region is CAWSVRGRDYEQFF. CDR3 bases: TGTGCCTGGAGTGTCCGCGGGAGGGACTATGAGCAGTTCTTC.

V is TRBV27 and J is TRBJ1-5, with TRBD1 matching over 7 bases. The V gene's germline CDR1 is MNHEY and CDR2 SMNVEV (reference sequence). The CDR3 runs to 16 residues. Trimming at V came to 4 bases and at J to 4 bases, leaving 10 bases not matched to a gene. In DNA, the CDR3 is TGTGCCAGCAGTTCGCACAGGGGCCCCACAAATCAGCCCCAGCATTTT. This encodes CASSSHRGPTNQPQHF.